One sample yielded the 27 T cell receptor beta chains listed below, sequenced in a study of cytomegalovirus exposure and HLA in healthy donors (dated by TCRdb to about 2017). The receptor library was made with the immunoSEQ multiplex PCR assay. The multiplex PCR relied on a mix of 60 forward primers for TCR Vbeta segments and 13 reverse primers for TCR Jbeta segments. TCRdb retrieved this table from immuneACCESS and kept in-frame rearrangements only. Not all clones are present; in checked studies, unresolved V genes account for under half, and no reason is known for the remainder. The sample table lists around 110,000 clones, 50% to 70% of them with a count of one. The top ten hold roughly 10% of the sample. The sequenced sample was PBMCs. The receptors come from a woman between 40 and 55 years old in good health and CMV-seropositive.

This chain connects TRBV6-6 to TRBJ1-1; no clear D gene. The length of the CDR3 is 14 residues. Germline V gene lookup returns CDR1 MNHNY and CDR2 SVGAGI (reference sequence). The V end was cut by 6 bases, the J end by 7 bases, with 18 bases between. CDR3 sequence reads: CASSLPSERHEAFF. In DNA, the CDR3 is TGTGCCAGCAGCCTACCCAGCGAAAGGCATGAAGCTTTCTTT.

The rearrangement uses TRBV7-2 and TRBJ2-7; D is perhaps TRBD1 (7 bases). The CDR3 has 14 residues. Between the trimmed V and J ends, which lost 3 bases and 7 bases, there was a span of 16 bases. Germline CDR1 and CDR2: SGHTA and FQGNSA. The CDR3: CASSLDQGGREQYF. CDR3 DNA sequence: TGTGCCAGCAGCTTGGATCAGGGGGGAAGAGAGCAGTACTTC.

This clone appeared a few times. The chain is built from TRBV4-3 and TRBJ1-3; D gene unclear. Trimming took 0 bases from V and 2 from J, leaving 14 bases between them. This CDR3 is 17 amino acids long. Germline loops: CDR1 LGHNA, CDR2 YSLEER. The CDR3 loop reads CASSQDEAPGAGNTIYF. The CDR3 DNA reads as TGCGCCAGCAGCCAAGATGAAGCTCCCGGGGCTGGAAACACCATATATTTT.

The J gene is TRBJ2-1, the V gene TRBV7-8, with D possibly matching TRBD1 (6 bases). The CDR3 covers 17 residues. Trimming stripped 2 bases from V and 4 bases from J, with 18 bases between. Per the germline V gene, CDR1 is SGHVS and CDR2 is FQNEAQ. In DNA form, the CDR3 reads TGTGCCAGCAGCTTAAAACAGGGCACCTCGTCATACAATGAGCAGTTCTTC. It is translated as CASSLKQGTSSYNEQFF.

The V gene is TRBV7-6, the J gene TRBJ2-1; tentative D call: TRBD2 (5 bases). Germline V gene lookup returns CDR1 SGHVS and CDR2 FNYEAQ. V dropped 2 bases and J dropped 7 bases, with 12 bases sitting between them. The CDR3 is 14 amino acids. The CDR3 nucleotides are TGTGCCAGCAGCTTAATACCTAGCCGGAATGAGCAGTTCTTC. This encodes CASSLIPSRNEQFF. Complete variable domain (other parts from reference TRBV7-6 and TRBJ2-1): GAGVSQSPRYKVTKRGQDVALRCDPISGHVSLYWYRQALGQGPEFLTYFNYEAQQDKSGLPNDRFSAERPEGSISTLTIQRTEQRDSAMYRCASSLIPSRNEQFFGPGTRLTVL.

The rearrangement joins TRBV29-1 to TRBJ1-1; 7 bases are shared with TRBD1. The CDR3 length is 13 residues. The germline CDR1 and CDR2 sequences are SQVTM and ANQGSEA. Losses at the gene ends were 5 bases for V and 0 bases for J; bases not matched to a gene: 3. Here the CDR3 DNA reads TGCAGCGTTAGGGGACAGTTGAACACTGAAGCTTTCTTT. This sequence encodes CSVRGQLNTEAFF.

The chain employs TRBV5-1 and TRBJ2-1, with D perhaps matching TRBD1 (5 bases). Germline-derived CDR1 and CDR2 are SGHRS and YFSETQ. The CDR3 has 14 residues. V gave up 3 bases and J gave up 1 base, with 8 bases separating them. The CDR3 loop is CASSWTPSYNEQFF. The CDR3 DNA is TGCGCCAGCAGCTGGACACCTTCCTACAATGAGCAGTTCTTC.

The V and J genes are TRBV4-2 and TRBJ2-2; a weak D match, TRBD1 (5 bases). Trimming left V 3 bases short and J 6 bases short, with 11 bases between. This CDR3 is 14 amino acids long. Germline V gene sequence: CDR1 LGHNA, CDR2 YNFKEQ. CDR3 amino acids: CASSHSKGAGELFF. In DNA, the CDR3 is TGTGCCAGCAGCCACTCCAAAGGGGCCGGGGAGCTGTTTTTT.

The chain joins TRBV5-8 to TRBJ2-1; tentative D call: TRBD2 (6 bases). In germline, CDR1 is SGHTS, CDR2 YDEGEE. This CDR3 contains 14 residues. V lost 5 bases and J lost 4, with 13 bases in between. The CDR3 sequence: CASRRRELYNEQFF. Written as DNA, the CDR3 is TGTGCCAGCAGGCGCCGGGAGTTATACAATGAGCAGTTCTTC.

In this sample, this clone turned up a few times. V is TRBV19 and J is TRBJ2-6; TRBD1 is a possible D gene (6 bases). The CDR3 spans 14 residues. Germline V gene data show CDR1 as LNHDA and CDR2 as SQIVND (reference sequence). The V end was cut by 6 bases, the J end by 2 bases, with 8 bases between. The CDR3, as DNA: TGTGCCAGTAGATCAGGGGCTGGGGCCAACGTCCTGACTTTC. Its translation is CASRSGAGANVLTF.

The chain links TRBV28 to TRBJ2-3, with D hard to call. V dropped 5 bases and J dropped 5 bases, with 17 bases sitting between them. The CDR3 consists of 15 residues. In germline, CDR1 is MDHEN, CDR2 SYDVKM. CDR3 amino acids: CASSPYGPSRDTQYF. CDR3 nucleotides: TGTGCCAGCAGTCCGTATGGGCCCTCCAGAGATACGCAGTATTTT.

This chain joins TRBV19 and TRBJ2-7; a possible D gene is TRBD1 (7 bases). This CDR3 has 13 residues. Trimming stripped 4 bases from V and 3 bases from J, with 10 bases between. Germline lookup yields CDR1 LNHDA and CDR2 SQIVND (reference sequence). The CDR3 reads CASSRQGGYEQYF. As DNA, the CDR3 is TGTGCCAGTAGTAGGCAGGGGGGCTACGAGCAGTACTTC. The full variable domain, completed using reference TRBV19 and TRBJ2-7, is DGGITQSPKYLFRKEGQNVTLSCEQNLNHDAMYWYRQDPGQGLRLIYYSQIVNDFQKGDIAEGYSVSREKKESFPLTVTSAQKNPTAFYLCASSRQGGYEQYFGPGTRLTVT.

The CDR3 spells CASSTRGQSYNEQFF. In DNA, the CDR3 is TGCGCCAGCAGCACGCGGGGTCAGTCATACAATGAGCAGTTCTTC. The chain is built from TRBV5-1 and TRBJ2-1; possible D gene TRBD2, 6 bases. This CDR3 contains 15 residues. The germline V gene has CDR1 SGHRS and CDR2 YFSETQ. V dropped 4 bases and J dropped 4 bases, with 15 bases sitting between them.

This clone was picked up a small number of times. The V and J genes are TRBV2 and TRBJ2-7; no definite D call. Germline values: CDR1 SNHLY, CDR2 FYNNEI. Trimming removed 5 bases from V and 4 bases from J, with 3 bases in between. This CDR3 is built from 10 residues. CDR3 protein: CASSLYEQYF. CDR3 in DNA: TGTGCCAGCAGTCTATACGAGCAGTACTTC.

The V and J genes are TRBV28 and TRBJ1-3; D is perhaps TRBD1 (6 bases). Trimming took 2 bases from V and 4 from J, leaving 12 bases between them. Germline CDR1 and CDR2: MDHEN and SYDVKM. This CDR3 has 15 residues. The CDR3 region is CASSLTDTGGNTIYF. Here the CDR3 DNA reads TGTGCCAGCAGTTTAACCGATACAGGGGGAAACACCATATATTTT.

This chain connects TRBV27 to TRBJ2-1; 12 nucleotides align to TRBD2. This CDR3 is built from 14 residues. Germline V gene sequence: CDR1 MNHEY, CDR2 SMNVEV (reference sequence). Germline trimming cut 9 bases from V and 4 bases from J; bases unmatched to any gene: 4. The chain's CDR3 is CASSLAGGYNEQFF. CDR3 nucleotides: TGTGCCAGTTCTCTAGCGGGAGGGTACAATGAGCAGTTCTTC.

The chain is built from TRBV5-1 and TRBJ1-3; a possible D gene is TRBD1 (6 bases). Germline V CDR1 and CDR2: SGHRS, YFSETQ. The CDR3 loop spans 14 amino acids. V was pared by 2 bases and J by 4 bases, with 10 bases between. Here the CDR3 reads CASSFQGIGNTIYF. In DNA form, the CDR3 reads TGCGCCAGCAGCTTCCAGGGGATAGGAAACACCATATATTTT. The full variable domain, with the rest looked up from reference TRBV5-1 and TRBJ1-3, is KAGVTQTPRYLIKTRGQQVTLSCSPISGHRSVSWYQQTPGQGLQFLFEYFSETQRNKGNFPGRFSGRQFSNSRSEMNVSTLELGDSALYLCASSFQGIGNTIYFGEGSWLTVV.

This clone occurred a few times. This chain joins TRBV9 and TRBJ2-5, with TRBD1 identical over 11 bases. Germline V CDR1 and CDR2: SGDLS, YYNGEE. This CDR3 is 16 amino acids long. V shed 0 bases, J shed 5 bases, and the junction held 6 bases outside the gene matches. The DNA of the CDR3 is TGTGCCAGCAGCGTAGGCCATGGGACAGGGGGGGAGACCCAGTACTTC. As protein: CASSVGHGTGGETQYF.

The J gene is TRBJ1-5, the V gene TRBV19; D gene uncertain. V shed 6 bases and J shed 1 base, with 13 bases lying between them. Germline V gives CDR1 LNHDA, CDR2 SQIVND (reference sequence). The CDR3 sequence is 15 residues long. The chain's CDR3 is CASSTSFESNQPQHF. CDR3 coding DNA: TGTGCCAGTAGCACTAGCTTTGAGAGCAATCAGCCCCAGCATTTT.

This clone came up a few times. CDR3 coding DNA: TGTGCCAGCAGTCTTGGGGGACTAGCGGTCTTGGGCACAGATACGCAGTATTTT. Translation: CASSLGGLAVLGTDTQYF. The V call is TRBV2, the J call TRBJ2-3; 11 nucleotides agree with TRBD2. Germline CDR1 is SNHLY and CDR2 is FYNNEI. The CDR3 consists of 18 residues. V lost 5 bases to trimming and J lost 1 base; unmatched junction nucleotides: 11.

V and J are TRBV6-1 and TRBJ2-1; TRBD2 agrees at 13 bases. The CDR3 extends over 13 amino acids. The ends lost 8 bases at V and 6 bases at J; junction bases unmatched: 1. CDR1 and CDR2 from the germline V gene are MNHNS and SASEGT. Here the CDR3 DNA reads TGTGCCAGCCGGACTAGCGGGGGCAATGAGCAGTTCTTC. Translating it yields CASRTSGGNEQFF.

This sequence joins TRBV6-1 and TRBJ1-5, with D tentatively TRBD1 (6 bases). Germline CDR1 MNHNS, CDR2 SASEGT. Between the trimmed V and J ends, which lost 3 bases and 1 base, there was a span of 10 bases. The CDR3 is 15 residues long. The CDR3 protein is CASSEWQGSNQPQHF. DNA of the CDR3: TGTGCCAGCAGTGAGTGGCAGGGGAGCAATCAGCCCCAGCATTTT.

The V gene is TRBV30, the J gene TRBJ2-3, with D maybe TRBD1 (6 bases). The CDR3 totals 14 residues. CDR1 GTSNPN and CDR2 SVGIG come from the germline V gene (reference sequence). With 1 base removed from V and 4 bases from J, the gap between germline ends came to 12 bases. The CDR3 loop reads CAWSAEGVADTQYF. In nucleotides, the CDR3 is TGTGCCTGGAGTGCAGAGGGGGTCGCAGATACGCAGTATTTT. Looking up the rest from reference TRBV30 and TRBJ2-3 gives the full variable domain: SQTIHQWPATLVQPVGSPLSLECTVEGTSNPNLYWYRQAAGRGLQLLFYSVGIGQISSEVPQNLSASRPQDRQFILSSKKLLLSDSGFYLCAWSAEGVADTQYFGPGTRLTVL.

The chain carries TRBV4-1 and TRBJ2-7; possible D gene TRBD2, 6 bases. Germline-derived CDR1 and CDR2 are MGHRA and YSYEKL. Trimming cost V 1 base and J 0 bases, with 10 bases left between them. The CDR3 length is 15 residues. The CDR3 is CASSQGGTGSYEQYF. CDR3 DNA: TGCGCCAGCAGCCAAGGCGGGACTGGCTCCTACGAGCAGTACTTC.

The V call is TRBV5-4, the J call TRBJ1-4; 8 bases line up with TRBD1. CDR1 SGHNT and CDR2 YYREEE come from the germline V gene (reference sequence). The CDR3 is made up of 14 amino acids. J lost 4 bases, V lost 4 bases, and 3 bases had no gene match. This CDR3 reads CASSQDRVNEKLFF. The DNA of the CDR3 is TGTGCCAGCAGCCAGGACAGGGTTAATGAAAAACTGTTTTTT.

Only a few counts were recorded for this clone. The V call is TRBV27, the J call TRBJ1-2; maybe TRBD1 (5 bases). This CDR3 comprises 15 residues. Germline CDR1 and CDR2: MNHEY and SMNVEV (reference sequence). Deletions cut 0 bases from V and 5 bases from J, with 13 bases between. CDR3 region: CASSLSGASTYGYTF. As DNA, the CDR3 is TGTGCCAGCAGTTTATCAGGGGCCTCAACTTATGGCTACACCTTC.

The V call is TRBV7-6, the J call TRBJ2-7, with D perhaps matching TRBD1 (6 bases). Germline loops: CDR1 SGHVS, CDR2 FNYEAQ. The CDR3 is made up of 12 amino acids. V lost 2 bases and J 5 bases, leaving 7 bases between the germline ends. The CDR3 reads CASSLQGHEQYF. For the CDR3, the DNA is TGTGCCAGCAGCTTACAGGGGCACGAGCAGTACTTC.